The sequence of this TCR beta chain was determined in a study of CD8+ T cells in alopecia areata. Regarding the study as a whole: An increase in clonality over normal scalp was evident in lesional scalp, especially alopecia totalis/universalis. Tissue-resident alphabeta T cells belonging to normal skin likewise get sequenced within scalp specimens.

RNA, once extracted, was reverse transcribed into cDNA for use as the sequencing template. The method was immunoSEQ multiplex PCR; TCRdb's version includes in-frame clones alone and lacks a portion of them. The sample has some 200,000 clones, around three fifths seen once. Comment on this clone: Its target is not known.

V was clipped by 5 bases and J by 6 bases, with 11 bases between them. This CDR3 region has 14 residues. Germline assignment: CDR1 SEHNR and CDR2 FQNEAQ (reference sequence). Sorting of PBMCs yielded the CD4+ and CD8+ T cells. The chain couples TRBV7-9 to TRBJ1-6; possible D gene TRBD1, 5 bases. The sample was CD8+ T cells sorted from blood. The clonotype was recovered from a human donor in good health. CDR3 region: CASSPGLANSPLHF. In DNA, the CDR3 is TGTGCCAGCAGCCCGGGACTCGCTAATTCACCCCTCCACTTT.